The source of this TCR beta chain is a study of PD-1 blockade in classical Hodgkin lymphoma. Study-wide results and limits: Why the repertoires differ is still unclear, perhaps disease activity or prior therapy.

Documented time point: cycle 4 day 1 (C4D1), after about 6 weeks of nivolumab. Relapses following autologous stem cell transplantation were seen in all patients, with brentuximab vedotin exposure varying. This CDR3 comprises 15 residues. Germline loops: CDR1 SQVTM, CDR2 ANQGSEA. V lost 0 bases to trimming and J lost 5 bases; unmatched junction nucleotides: 5. Points on this clone: What it binds is unknown.

Data came from immunoSEQ multiplex PCR; TCRdb stores just in-frame clones and leaves some out. The table has approximately 89,000 clones, approximately 83% seen once. The material sequenced was peripheral blood mononuclear cells (PBMCs), taken before the fourth cycle of nivolumab. The rearrangement links TRBV29-1 to TRBJ2-1, with 9 bases that match TRBD1. This clonotype originated in a human donor with classical Hodgkin lymphoma. CDR3 in DNA: TGCAGCGTTGAAGATCCGGGACAGGGTAACAATGAGCAGTTCTTC. Translating gives CSVEDPGQGNNEQFF.